This entry lists 27 T cell receptor beta chains sequenced from one sample in a study of PD-L1 blockade in urothelial cancer. TCRdb's table, derived via immunoSEQ multiplex PCR, lists solely in-frame clones and lacks some. The sample holds 65,000 to 85,000 clones, approximately 90% seen once. The time point was: peripheral blood 6 weeks after treatment start. The material was PBMCs, obtained around atezolizumab (anti-PD-L1) treatment. The receptors stem from a woman older than 75 with urothelial cancer.

The gene calls are TRBV6-6 and TRBJ2-5; possibly TRBD2 for D (6 bases). CDR1 is MNHNY and CDR2 is SVGAGI in the germline V gene (reference sequence). This CDR3 region has 15 residues. V dropped 6 bases and J dropped 4 bases, with 18 bases sitting between them. CDR3 bases: TGTGCCAGCAGGGAATCGGGACTTGATGGAGAGACCCAGTACTTC. Translating gives CASRESGLDGETQYF.

V gene TRBV29-1 combines with J gene TRBJ2-1; 8 bases are shared with TRBD2. The CDR3 extends over 12 amino acids. From germline, CDR1 is SQVTM and CDR2 ANQGSEA. V shed 7 bases, J shed 6 bases, and the junction held 5 bases outside the gene matches. This CDR3 is CSGRTSINEQFF. CDR3 DNA: TGCAGCGGCCGGACTAGCATCAATGAGCAGTTCTTC.

DNA of the CDR3: TGTGCCAGCAGCACCACCGGGACTAGCAACAATGAGCAGTTCTTC. This encodes CASSTTGTSNNEQFF. The rearrangement links TRBV5-5 to TRBJ2-1, with TRBD2 matching over 9 bases. The CDR3 spans 15 residues. Germline V gene data show CDR1 as SGHKS and CDR2 as YYEKEE (reference sequence). V dropped 4 bases and J dropped 5; count of bases not matched to a gene: 7.

In this sample, this clone turned up once. The gene calls are TRBV15 and TRBJ1-1; 7 nucleotides align to TRBD1. Germline loops: CDR1 LNHNV, CDR2 YYDKDF (reference sequence). The V gene end was trimmed by 3 bases and the J gene end by 2 bases; junction bases not matched to a gene: 9. The CDR3 loop spans 16 amino acids. DNA for the CDR3: TGTGCCACCAGCAGGACTTGGGGACAGCGAAACACTGAAGCTTTCTTT. Its protein product is CATSRTWGQRNTEAFF.

The chain recombines TRBV18 with TRBJ2-7, with D perhaps TRBD2 (7 bases). Trimming took off 3 bases at V and 4 bases at J, with 19 bases between the two ends. CDR1 and CDR2 from the germline V gene are KGHSH and LQKENI. The CDR3 sequence is 16 residues long. DNA of the CDR3: TGTGCCAGCTCACCTATTGGGGGGGGGCACCTATACGAGCAGTACTTC. It encodes CASSPIGGGHLYEQYF. Full variable domain (rest looked up from reference TRBV18 and TRBJ2-7): NAGVMQNPRHLVRRRGQEARLRCSPMKGHSHVYWYRQLPEEGLKFMVYLQKENIIDESGMPKERFSAEFPKEGPSILRIQQVVRGDSAAYFCASSPIGGGHLYEQYFGPGTRLTVT.

This clone was seen once. This rearrangement joins TRBV5-4 to TRBJ1-1, with 8 bases aligning to TRBD1. From germline, CDR1 is SGHNT and CDR2 YYREEE (reference sequence). This CDR3 spans 14 amino acids. J lost 6 bases, V lost 2 bases, and 6 bases had no gene match. The CDR3 here is CASSFRGRFAEAFF. CDR3 DNA sequence: TGTGCCAGCAGCTTCAGGGGGCGATTCGCTGAAGCTTTCTTT.

The chain links TRBV7-9 to TRBJ2-7; 8 bases are shared with TRBD1. The CDR3 totals 16 residues. Germline V CDR1 and CDR2: SEHNR, FQNEAQ (reference sequence). With V trimmed by 3 bases and J by 4 bases, 11 bases remained unmatched. CDR3 nucleotides: TGTGCCAGCAGCTTGGACAGGGACTCCCTTGGGTACGAGCAGTACTTC. Protein product: CASSLDRDSLGYEQYF.

This clone was counted once. The V call is TRBV9, the J call TRBJ2-1, with 7 bases aligning to TRBD1. The CDR3 is 18 residues long. J was trimmed by 2 bases and V by 0 bases; bases with no gene match: 11. Germline CDR1 SGDLS, CDR2 YYNGEE. The CDR3 nucleotides read TGTGCCAGCAGCGTAGTGGCCCCTACGACAGGGACCTACAATGAGCAGTTCTTC. Translation gives CASSVVAPTTGTYNEQFF.

The chain has TRBV30 and TRBJ1-3; no clear D. This CDR3 contains 14 residues. Trimming removed 1 base at V and 3 bases at J, with 10 bases between. The germline V gene has CDR1 GTSNPN and CDR2 SVGIG (reference sequence). The CDR3 sequence is CAWSGEYGGNTIYF. The CDR3 nucleotides are TGTGCCTGGAGTGGGGAGTACGGTGGAAACACCATATATTTT.

This clone was observed a single time. This sequence joins TRBV30 and TRBJ1-5; 7 positions agree with TRBD1. CDR1 and CDR2 (germline): GTSNPN, SVGIG (reference sequence). This CDR3 comprises 15 residues. V was clipped by 1 base and J by 3 bases; unmatched bases: 6. CDR3 nucleotide sequence: TGTGCCTGGAGTGCCGGGACAGAGAACAATCAGCCCCAGCATTTT. Its translation: CAWSAGTENNQPQHF.

The CDR3 DNA sequence: TGTGCCAGCAGTACCCGATCCGGGACCGGGGAGCTGTTTTTT. Translated, it gives CASSTRSGTGELFF. The J gene is TRBJ2-2, the V gene TRBV6-6, with no clear D. This CDR3 contains 14 residues. Looked up from germline, CDR1 is MNHNY and CDR2 is SVGAGI (reference sequence). V dropped 5 bases and J dropped 5 bases, with 12 bases sitting between them.

The gene calls are TRBV7-9 and TRBJ1-5; possible D gene TRBD1, 5 bases. Between the trimmed V and J ends, which lost 4 bases and 0 bases, there was a span of 13 bases. Germline V gene lookup returns CDR1 SEHNR and CDR2 FQNEAQ (reference sequence). The CDR3 consists of 16 residues. The CDR3 nucleotides read TGTGCCAGCAGCTCTCTGACAGAATATAGCAATCAGCCCCAGCATTTT. This codes for CASSSLTEYSNQPQHF.

This chain uses TRBV6-1 with TRBJ1-2; the match to TRBD1 covers 8 bases. The CDR3 loop spans 15 amino acids. Germline CDR1 reads MNHNS; CDR2 reads SASEGT. With 2 bases clipped from V and 7 bases from J, the junction kept 9 bases outside the gene matches. The chain's CDR3 is CASSETDRATAGYTF. The CDR3 DNA follows: TGTGCCAGCAGTGAAACGGACAGGGCCACGGCTGGCTACACCTTC.

The J gene is TRBJ1-2, the V gene TRBV10-3, with D possibly being TRBD1 (5 bases). The germline gives CDR1 ENHRY, CDR2 SYGVKD. The CDR3 consists of 15 residues. V was clipped by 2 bases and J by 5 bases, with 15 bases between them. The CDR3 is CAISEKLRQPYGYTF. The CDR3 nucleotides are TGTGCCATCAGTGAGAAGCTTCGACAGCCTTATGGCTACACCTTC.

This chain joins TRBV19 and TRBJ1-5, with a weak D call TRBD1 (5 bases). Germline V CDR1 and CDR2: LNHDA, SQIVND (reference sequence). This CDR3 is 14 amino acids long. Trimming left V 5 bases short and J 4 bases short, with 12 bases between. Here the CDR3 reads CASSSAGSNQPQHF. In DNA form, the CDR3 reads TGTGCCAGTAGTTCGGCAGGGTCAAATCAGCCCCAGCATTTT.

V usage is TRBV19 and J usage is TRBJ2-7, with 11 positions matching TRBD2. V lost 5 bases and J lost 2; bases outside the gene matches: 8. The CDR3 totals 16 residues. Germline CDR1 LNHDA, CDR2 SQIVND (reference sequence). The CDR3 bases are TGTGCCAGTAGTCACCGGACTAGCGGGTCCCCCTACGAGCAGTACTTC. Its translation: CASSHRTSGSPYEQYF. Looking up the rest from reference TRBV19 and TRBJ2-7 gives the full variable domain: DGGITQSPKYLFRKEGQNVTLSCEQNLNHDAMYWYRQDPGQGLRLIYYSQIVNDFQKGDIAEGYSVSREKKESFPLTVTSAQKNPTAFYLCASSHRTSGSPYEQYFGPGTRLTVT.

This chain joins TRBV2 and TRBJ2-1; D is possibly TRBD2 (5 bases). CDR1 and CDR2 (germline): SNHLY, FYNNEI. The CDR3 runs 16 residues. V was cut by 4 bases and J by 0 bases, with 13 bases left in between. CDR3 sequence reads: CASSVEAVDSYNEQFF. The CDR3 DNA reads TGTGCCAGCAGTGTGGAGGCCGTCGACTCCTACAATGAGCAGTTCTTC.

The rearrangement joins TRBV6-5 to TRBJ1-2; D gene uncertain. The germline CDR1 and CDR2 sequences are MNHEY and SVGAGI. The CDR3 has 11 amino acids. Trimming took 4 bases from V and 8 from J, leaving 8 bases between them. The CDR3 loop is CASSSTGGYTF. The CDR3 DNA reads as TGTGCCAGCAGTTCAACGGGAGGCTACACCTTC.

V is TRBV4-1 and J is TRBJ2-5; 8 bases line up with TRBD1. The CDR3 has 15 amino acids. The germline V gene has CDR1 MGHRA and CDR2 YSYEKL. V lost 0 bases, J lost 4 bases, and 4 bases stayed unmatched. The DNA of the CDR3 is TGCGCCAGCAGCCAAGATGCAGGGGGCCTAGAGACCCAGTACTTC. Its translation is CASSQDAGGLETQYF.

The rearrangement links TRBV7-5 to TRBJ1-1. TRBV7-5 is recorded as a pseudogene. CDR3 length: 12 amino acids. The CDR3 coding sequence is TGTGTCAGCAAGCTATCCAACACTGAAGCTTTCTTT. The encoded protein is CVSKLSNTEAFF.

CDR3 amino acids: CASSTGTGMYEQYF. The CDR3 coding sequence is TGTGCCAGTAGTACGGGGACAGGGATGTACGAGCAGTACTTC. The chain employs TRBV19 and TRBJ2-7; 9 positions agree with TRBD1. Trimming at V came to 4 bases and at J to 4 bases, leaving 5 bases not matched to a gene. This CDR3 has 14 amino acids. Germline-derived CDR1 and CDR2 are LNHDA and SQIVND (reference sequence).

The chain has TRBV19 and TRBJ1-2; D unclear. The CDR3 totals 13 residues. Germline assignment: CDR1 LNHDA and CDR2 SQIVND (reference sequence). Between the trimmed V and J ends, which lost 3 bases and 3 bases, there was a span of 8 bases. Here the CDR3 reads CASSIGGDYGYTF. CDR3 DNA sequence: TGTGCCAGTAGTATCGGAGGAGACTATGGCTACACCTTC.

The chain carries TRBV28 and TRBJ2-3, with 11 bases matching TRBD2. Germline values: CDR1 MDHEN, CDR2 SYDVKM. The CDR3 has 19 amino acids. Trimming took 1 base from V and 3 from J; bases not matched to a gene: 12. As DNA, the CDR3 is TGTGCCAGCAGTTTATACGCTAGCGGGAGGTCTCAGGAAACAGATACGCAGTATTTT. Protein product: CASSLYASGRSQETDTQYF.

The V call is TRBV5-4, the J call TRBJ1-1; D is undetermined. Germline CDR1 SGHNT, CDR2 YYREEE (reference sequence). V lost 2 bases and J 2 bases, leaving 7 bases between the germline ends. CDR3 size: 13 residues. CDR3 DNA: TGTGCCAGCAGCTTCTACAGCAACACTGAAGCTTTCTTT. It codes for CASSFYSNTEAFF.

This clone was seen only once. V and J are TRBV19 and TRBJ2-1; 15 positions match TRBD2. V lost 5 bases, J lost 7 bases, and 9 bases stayed unmatched. In germline, CDR1 is LNHDA, CDR2 SQIVND (reference sequence). CDR3 size: 17 residues. CDR3 region: CASSLLGTSGRMNEQFF. The CDR3 DNA sequence: TGTGCCAGTAGTCTCCTCGGGACTAGCGGGAGGATGAATGAGCAGTTCTTC. The complete variable domain, with remaining parts taken from reference TRBV19 and TRBJ2-1, reads DGGITQSPKYLFRKEGQNVTLSCEQNLNHDAMYWYRQDPGQGLRLIYYSQIVNDFQKGDIAEGYSVSREKKESFPLTVTSAQKNPTAFYLCASSLLGTSGRMNEQFFGPGTRLTVL.

The chain combines TRBV6-1 with TRBJ1-2; the match to TRBD1 covers 7 bases. This CDR3 contains 17 residues. Germline V CDR1 and CDR2: MNHNS, SASEGT. After removal of 3 bases from V and 5 bases from J, the junction contained 15 bases not matched to a gene. The CDR3 bases are TGTGCCAGCAGTGAGACACGGGACAGAGCCCGGCCTTATGGCTACACCTTC. This sequence encodes CASSETRDRARPYGYTF.

This chain links TRBV27 with TRBJ2-4; D is uncertain. Per germline, CDR1 MNHEY and CDR2 SMNVEV (reference sequence). V gave up 2 bases and J gave up 6 bases, with 11 bases separating them. The CDR3 covers 14 residues. The CDR3 coding sequence is TGTGCCAGCAGTTTAGAGCCCCTGTCAAACATTCAGTACTTC. Its translation: CASSLEPLSNIQYF.